Listed here are 18 T cell receptor beta chains from one sample, sequenced in a study of Ad26.COV2.S vaccination and SARS-CoV-2 variants. Indicated treatment: some 20 received Ad26.COV2.S at low or high dose, single or two shots; several received placebo; per-sample allocation not given. Sampling was performed 63 days after the first vaccine or placebo injection. Libraries were prepared by immunoSEQ multiplex PCR; TCRdb keeps only in-frame clonotypes and omits some of them. The sample carries a few hundred thousand clones, 83% recorded once. Sequences were derived from peripheral blood, sampled in a trial of Ad26.COV2.S vaccine versus placebo. These receptors were collected from a person aged 18-60 years who received the Ad26.COV2.S COVID-19 vaccine or a placebo.

The rearrangement joins TRBV7-8 to TRBJ2-7, with D possibly called TRBD1 or TRBD2 (5 bases each). The germline gives CDR1 SGHVS, CDR2 FQNEAQ. Between the trimmed V and J ends, which lost 5 bases and 0 bases, there was a span of 11 bases. The CDR3 totals 14 residues. The CDR3 protein is CASSRRDPSYEQYF. In DNA form, the CDR3 reads TGTGCCAGCAGCCGACGGGACCCCTCCTACGAGCAGTACTTC.

This chain uses TRBV6-5 with TRBJ1-5, with D uncertain. CDR3 size: 15 residues. Trimming shortened V by 6 bases and J by 0 bases, and 12 bases separated the two germline ends. CDR1 and CDR2 from the germline V gene are MNHEY and SVGAGI. The CDR3 loop reads CASRLGGGSNQPQHF. CDR3 sequence (DNA): TGTGCCAGCAGACTCGGAGGAGGTAGCAATCAGCCCCAGCATTTT.

The rearrangement uses TRBV24-1 and TRBJ2-1; D possibly corresponds to TRBD2 (5 bases). With 3 bases removed from V and 8 bases from J, the gap between germline ends came to 10 bases. Germline V gene data show CDR1 as KGHDR and CDR2 as SFDVKD. The CDR3 sequence is 13 residues long. CDR3: CATSDPSLDEQFF. DNA for the CDR3: TGTGCCACCAGTGATCCCTCACTAGATGAGCAGTTCTTC.

The genes are TRBV11-3 and TRBJ1-3; maybe TRBD1 (5 bases). This CDR3 has 13 amino acids. Germline-derived CDR1 and CDR2 are SGHNT and YENEEA. Trimming pared 5 bases from V and 4 bases from J, leaving 9 bases between. The CDR3: CASSPSGGNTIYF. The CDR3 region has the DNA TGTGCCAGCAGCCCCTCAGGGGGAAACACCATATATTTT.

The gene calls are TRBV30 and TRBJ2-1, with no clear D. This CDR3 is 14 amino acids long. CDR1 and CDR2 from the germline V gene are GTSNPN and SVGIG (reference sequence). With 4 bases removed from V and 3 bases from J, the gap between germline ends came to 13 bases. The CDR3 bases are TGTGCCTGGAACCCTAGAGCCCTCTACAATGAGCAGTTCTTC. Protein sequence: CAWNPRALYNEQFF.

The chain links TRBV9 to TRBJ2-7; D possibly corresponds to TRBD2 (6 bases). CDR3 length: 15 residues. Between the trimmed V and J ends, which lost 4 bases and 4 bases, there was a span of 18 bases. Germline assignment: CDR1 SGDLS and CDR2 YYNGEE. CDR3: CASSPLWNSGYEQYF. DNA for the CDR3: TGTGCCAGCAGCCCCCTCTGGAATAGCGGATACGAGCAGTACTTC.

The chain couples TRBV5-1 to TRBJ2-5; possibly TRBD2 for D (5 bases). The germline V and J ends were trimmed by 2 bases and 3 bases, with 11 bases remaining between them. Germline CDR1 SGHRS, CDR2 YFSETQ. The CDR3 has 14 residues. The CDR3 DNA is TGCGCCAGCAGCTTCCTGACTAACGAAGAGACCCAGTACTTC. It encodes CASSFLTNEETQYF.

The chain recombines TRBV7-2 with TRBJ2-2, with a tentative D call TRBD2 (5 bases). The CDR3 length is 15 residues. The germline gives CDR1 SGHTA, CDR2 FQGNSA. V was cut by 1 base and J by 8 bases, with 14 bases left in between. CDR3 loop: CASSLVALGVGELFF. DNA of the CDR3: TGTGCCAGCAGCTTAGTAGCCCTGGGAGTGGGGGAGCTGTTTTTT.

The J gene is TRBJ1-4, the V gene TRBV5-6; TRBD1 matches 7 bases. The CDR3 runs 16 residues. V dropped 2 bases and J dropped 6; count of bases not matched to a gene: 10. The germline V gene has CDR1 SGHDT and CDR2 YYEEEE. CDR3 coding DNA: TGTGCCAGCAGCTTCTATACCCAGGGGGTTTATGAAAAACTGTTTTTT. Translated, it gives CASSFYTQGVYEKLFF.

J is TRBJ2-7 and V is TRBV3-1 (or the pseudogene TRBV3-2); D not certain. The germline CDR1 and CDR2 sequences are LGHDT and YNNKEL (reference sequence). The CDR3 covers 13 residues. Trimming shortened V by 3 bases and J by 2 bases, and 8 bases separated the two germline ends. The DNA of the CDR3 is TGTGCCAGCAGCCATAATTCCCCCTACGAGCAGTACTTC. This sequence encodes CASSHNSPYEQYF.

The rearrangement joins TRBV9 to TRBJ1-1; D is uncertain. Trimming took 0 bases from V and 6 from J, leaving 6 bases between them. This CDR3 contains 12 residues. Germline lookup yields CDR1 SGDLS and CDR2 YYNGEE. DNA for the CDR3: TGTGCCAGCAGCGTAGGAGAGGCTGAAGCTTTCTTT. This encodes CASSVGEAEAFF.

Worth noting for this clone: Additional DNA sequences in this sample encode the identical CDR3. The chain carries TRBV9 and TRBJ1-1; D remains unclear. V lost 0 bases to trimming and J lost 0 bases, with 6 bases between them. The CDR3 is 14 amino acids. Germline V gives CDR1 SGDLS, CDR2 YYNGEE. The CDR3 DNA is TGTGCCAGCAGCGTAGCCGGGATGAACACTGAAGCTTTCTTT. This gives the protein CASSVAGMNTEAFF.

This rearrangement joins TRBV6-5 to TRBJ1-2, with D unresolved. The CDR3 spans 11 residues. Germline CDR1 MNHEY, CDR2 SVGAGI. The V and J ends lost 5 bases and 8 bases respectively, with 9 bases between them. The DNA of the CDR3 is TGTGCCAGCAGTCCCGGGGAAGGCTACACCTTC. The encoded protein is CASSPGEGYTF.

V gene TRBV7-6 combines with J gene TRBJ2-3; D unresolved. Trimming shortened V by 3 bases and J by 6 bases, and 13 bases separated the two germline ends. The CDR3 extends over 14 amino acids. The germline CDR1 and CDR2 sequences are SGHVS and FNYEAQ. The DNA for the CDR3 is TGTGCCAGCAGCTTTGGGCAGACGGCGGATACGCAGTATTTT. Protein product: CASSFGQTADTQYF. Drawing the rest from reference TRBV7-6 and TRBJ2-3, the complete variable domain is GAGVSQSPRYKVTKRGQDVALRCDPISGHVSLYWYRQALGQGPEFLTYFNYEAQQDKSGLPNDRFSAERPEGSISTLTIQRTEQRDSAMYRCASSFGQTADTQYFGPGTRLTVL.

The chain uses TRBV6-5 and TRBJ2-1, with TRBD1 as a possible D gene (6 bases). The CDR3 has 15 residues. Trimming took off 6 bases at V and 5 bases at J, with 17 bases between the two ends. Germline V CDR1 and CDR2: MNHEY, SVGAGI. In DNA, the CDR3 is TGTGCCAGCAGGCGGACAGCCGCGGAGAACAATGAGCAGTTCTTC. This sequence encodes CASRRTAAENNEQFF.

The chain has TRBV4-3 and TRBJ1-3; TRBD1 might be the D (6 bases). CDR1 is LGHNA and CDR2 is YSLEER in the germline V gene. CDR3 length: 14 residues. V lost 3 bases and J lost 6, with 12 bases in between. The CDR3 nucleotides are TGCGCCAGCAGCCAGGGGGGGCGAACAAACACCATATATTTT. Translation: CASSQGGRTNTIYF.

V and J are TRBV6-2 or TRBV6-3 and TRBJ1-1; D uncertain. The CDR3 is 14 residues long. V lost 5 bases and J lost 0, with 10 bases in between. Looked up from germline, CDR1 is MNHEY and CDR2 is SVGEGT. The CDR3 coding sequence is TGTGCCAGCAGTCCATCTCGGGTGAACACTGAAGCTTTCTTT. Its translation: CASSPSRVNTEAFF.

The rearrangement joins TRBV5-1 to TRBJ2-1; TRBD1 agrees at 10 bases. Germline CDR1 is SGHRS and CDR2 is YFSETQ. The junction had 2 bases not matched to a gene; V was cut back by 4 bases and J by 4 bases. The CDR3 has 14 residues. CDR3 coding DNA: TGCGCCAGCAGCGTGGACAGGGGGTACAATGAGCAGTTCTTC. This sequence encodes CASSVDRGYNEQFF.